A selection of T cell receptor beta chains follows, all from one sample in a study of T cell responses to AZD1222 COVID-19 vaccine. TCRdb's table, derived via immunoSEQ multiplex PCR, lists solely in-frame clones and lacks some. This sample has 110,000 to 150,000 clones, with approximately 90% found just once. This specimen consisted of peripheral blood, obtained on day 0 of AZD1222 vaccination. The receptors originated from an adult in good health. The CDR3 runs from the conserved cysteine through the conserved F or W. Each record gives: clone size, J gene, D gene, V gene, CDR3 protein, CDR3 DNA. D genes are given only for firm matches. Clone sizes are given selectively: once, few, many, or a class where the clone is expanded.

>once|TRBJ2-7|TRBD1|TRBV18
CASSASFGTELSSYEQYF
TGTGCCAGCTCAGCGTCGTTCGGGACAGAACTGAGCTCCTACGAGCAGTACTTC
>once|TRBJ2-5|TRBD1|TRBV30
CAWAQGAKETQYF
TGTGCCTGGGCCCAGGGGGCTAAAGAGACCCAGTACTTC
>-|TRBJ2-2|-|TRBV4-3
CASSHFVYTGELFF
TGCGCCAGCAGCCATTTCGTATACACCGGGGAGCTGTTTTTT
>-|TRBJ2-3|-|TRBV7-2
CASAARYPDTQYF
TGTGCCAGCGCCGCCAGGTATCCAGATACGCAGTATTTT
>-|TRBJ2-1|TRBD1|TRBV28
CASSPSPTGTYTYNEQFF
TGTGCCAGCAGCCCATCCCCGACAGGGACCTACACCTACAATGAGCAGTTCTTC
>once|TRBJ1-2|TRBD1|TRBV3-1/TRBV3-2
CASSPGTGPYGYTF
TGTGCCAGCAGCCCTGGGACAGGGCCCTATGGCTACACCTTC
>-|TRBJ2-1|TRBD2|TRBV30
CAWSPLGLAGFGEQFF
TGTGCCTGGAGTCCCTTAGGGCTAGCGGGATTCGGAGAGCAGTTCTTC
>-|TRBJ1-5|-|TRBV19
CASSITNTGTSNQPQHF
TGTGCCAGTAGTATAACAAACACGGGAACTAGCAATCAGCCCCAGCATTTT
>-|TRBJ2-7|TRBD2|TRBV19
CATSAGLTYEQYF
TGTGCCACCTCGGCGGGACTAACCTACGAGCAGTACTTC
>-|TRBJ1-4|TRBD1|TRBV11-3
CASSLGQGYYGNEKLFF
TGTGCCAGCAGCTTGGGACAGGGGTACTACGGTAATGAAAAACTGTTTTTT
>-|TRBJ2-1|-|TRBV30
CAWRGKIVNEQFF
TGTGCCTGGAGAGGGAAAATAGTCAATGAGCAGTTCTTC
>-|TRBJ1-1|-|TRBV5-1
CASSVTGDYTEAFF
TGCGCCAGCAGCGTAACAGGTGACTACACTGAAGCTTTCTTT
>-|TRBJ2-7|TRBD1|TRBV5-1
CASSRTGGNYYEQYF
TGCGCCAGCAGCCGGACAGGGGGCAATTACTACGAGCAGTACTTC
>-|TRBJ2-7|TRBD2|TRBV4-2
CASSQGLGGYEQYF
TGTGCCAGCAGCCAGGGACTAGGGGGATACGAGCAGTACTTC
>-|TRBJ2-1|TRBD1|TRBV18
CASSLRMSPPGSGQGLNEQFF
TGTGCCAGCTCACTAAGAATGAGCCCCCCCGGGTCGGGACAGGGGCTTAATGAGCAGTTCTTC
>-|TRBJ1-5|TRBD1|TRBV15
CATSRDRDRNQPQHF
TGTGCCACCAGCAGAGATAGGGACAGGAATCAGCCCCAGCATTTT
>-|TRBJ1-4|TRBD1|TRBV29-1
CSSGTGGPLKEKLFF
TGCAGCTCCGGGACAGGGGGGCCCTTGAAGGAAAAACTGTTTTTT
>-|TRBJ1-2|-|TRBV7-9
CASSLAASNYGYTF
TGTGCCAGCAGCTTAGCGGCCTCTAACTATGGCTACACCTTC
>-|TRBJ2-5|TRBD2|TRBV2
CASSLGDGGETQYF
TGTGCCAGCAGCCTCGGGGACGGGGGGGAGACCCAGTACTTC
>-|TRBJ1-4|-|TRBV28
CASSPLGRTAEKLFF
TGTGCCAGCAGTCCACTCGGCCGGACCGCGGAAAAACTGTTTTTT
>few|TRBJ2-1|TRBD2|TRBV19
CASSPPLVAGEQFF
TGTGCCAGTAGTCCTCCGTTGGTAGCGGGGGAGCAGTTCTTC
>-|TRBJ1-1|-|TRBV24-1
CATSDRDWTEAFF
TGTGCCACCAGTGATAGGGATTGGACTGAAGCTTTCTTT
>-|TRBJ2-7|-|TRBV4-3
CASSQDLGGAYEQYF
TGCGCCAGCAGCCAAGATTTAGGGGGGGCCTACGAGCAGTACTTC
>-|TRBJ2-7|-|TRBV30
CAWSGDPSDYEQYF
TGTGCCTGGAGTGGGGACCCCTCAGACTACGAGCAGTACTTC
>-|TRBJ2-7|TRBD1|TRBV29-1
CSVEAQGSSYEQYF
TGCAGCGTTGAAGCACAGGGGAGCTCCTACGAGCAGTACTTC
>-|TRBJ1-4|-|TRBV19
CASSIIRARNEKLFF
TGTGCCAGTAGTATAATCAGGGCTCGTAATGAAAAACTGTTTTTT